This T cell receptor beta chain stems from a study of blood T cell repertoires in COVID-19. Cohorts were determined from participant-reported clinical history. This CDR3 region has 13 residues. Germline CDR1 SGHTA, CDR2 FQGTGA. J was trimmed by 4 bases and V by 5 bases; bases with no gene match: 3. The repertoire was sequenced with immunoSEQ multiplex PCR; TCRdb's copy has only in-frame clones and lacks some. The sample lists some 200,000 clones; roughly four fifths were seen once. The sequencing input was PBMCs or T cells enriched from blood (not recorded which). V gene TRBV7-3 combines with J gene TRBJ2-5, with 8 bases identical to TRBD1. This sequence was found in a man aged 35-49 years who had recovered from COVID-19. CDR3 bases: TGTGCCAGCAGCCCAGGGGGCGCAGAGACCCAGTACTTC. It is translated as CASSPGGAETQYF.